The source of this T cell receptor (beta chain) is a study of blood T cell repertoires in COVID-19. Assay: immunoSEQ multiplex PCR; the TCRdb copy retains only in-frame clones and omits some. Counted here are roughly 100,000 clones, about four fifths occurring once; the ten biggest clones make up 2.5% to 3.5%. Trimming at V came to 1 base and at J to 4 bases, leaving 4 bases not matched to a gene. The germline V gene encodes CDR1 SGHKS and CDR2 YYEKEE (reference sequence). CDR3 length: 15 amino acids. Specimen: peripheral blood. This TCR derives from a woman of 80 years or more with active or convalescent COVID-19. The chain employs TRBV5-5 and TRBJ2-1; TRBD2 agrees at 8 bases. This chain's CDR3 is CASSLSGGRYNEQFF. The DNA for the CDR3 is TGTGCCAGCAGCTTGTCGGGAGGGAGGTACAATGAGCAGTTCTTC.